This T cell receptor beta chain was found in a study of T cell responses to AZD1222 COVID-19 vaccine (dated by TCRdb to 2020 to 2023). Some background on the complete study: AZD1222 recipients whose second dose came at about 4 weeks and those whose second dose came at about 12 weeks were combined into one group, since spike-specific TCR depth and breadth did not differ between the two schedules. A total of 230 to 250 trial participants underwent TCR sequencing, of whom 207 had received two doses of AZD1222 and 26 had received two doses of the MenACWY control vaccine. Trial participants were enrolled by age into 18-55, 56-69 and 70-plus year subgroups, with around 150, 28 and 57 TCR-sequenced participants respectively. Overall study outcomes, separate from this receptor: The whole spike protein was spanned by vaccine-associated CD4 TCRs, and dominant responses were seen in regions 160-218 and 743-854. No day 14 peak-response samples were available, so repertoires were characterized only after the peak T cell response. Conclusions about previously exposed vaccinees are limited, since just 5 or 6 AZD1222 recipients were seropositive for SARS-CoV-2 at baseline. The 56-69-year group was small, and its depth increase did not reach significance, likely because of low power. Nearly half of unique spike-specific TCRs reportedly recognized epitopes outside regions mutated in the B.1.351 and B.1.1.7 variants. Most participants were white British and females outnumbered males, and the authors suggested that clonal diversity may have been underestimated. Spike-specific TCR breadth and depth rose significantly after two AZD1222 doses compared with day 0 and with MenACWY recipients.

A remark on this clone: Its antigen is still unknown. Qualities for individual bases were not recorded, and no much larger clone is one base off.

Including the terminal cysteine and phenylalanine, the CDR3 comprises 13 residues. Only CDR3 DNA remains: 39 bases, in frame from the first base. The germline V gene supplies CDR1 SGHTA and CDR2 FQGTGA. V sheds 4 bases and J sheds 9 bases, leaving 13 bases between their ends. The CDR3 regions of human TCRbeta chains were subjected to immunosequencing. Per the authors' processing: TCRs in the repertoires were matched against a reference library of SARS-CoV-2-specific TCRs that had been generated with the MIRA antigen-specificity platform. Breadth was defined as the fraction of unique TCRs that were SARS-CoV-2-associated. Depth was defined as the fraction of total T cells that were SARS-CoV-2-associated. Using the MIRA data, every spike-specific TCR was mapped to the spike region that the TCR reacted to and assigned to either a CD4 or a CD8 class. Log10-transformed breadth and depth values were compared by one-way ANOVA with Sidak's multiple comparisons tests. TCRdb obtained this table from immuneACCESS and retained in-frame rearrangements with V and J assigned. These tables miss some clones; where compared with another copy, unresolved V genes account for less than half of the shortfall, and the remainder is unexplained. The V and J calls and clone size were taken over from that table, and D and trimming were inferred from the DNA. The sample yields about 150,000 clones; around nine tenths were counted once. The top ten hold about 1.5% of the sample.

In the paper's terms, the time point label means: baseline before first vaccination. The vaccinee samples were drawn from two UK trials, COV001 and COV002, one of which was a single-blind randomized controlled phase 2/3 trial testing AZD1222 (ChAdOx1 nCoV-19) in healthy adults. Trial participant PBMC samples were collected at day 0 and day 28 after the second dose for TCRbeta chain sequencing. This sequence originates from an adult in good health. Sequencing was performed on peripheral blood, taken on day 0 of AZD1222 vaccination. The V and J segments used are TRBV7-3 and TRBJ2-1; confidence is insufficient to name the D gene. The bases are TGTGCCAGCAGCTCCTCCGCCGCCGGTGAGCAGTTCTTC. This sequence encodes CASSSSAAGEQFF.